This T cell receptor beta chain comes out of a study of T-cell reconstitution after alpha-beta-depleted transplantation in children. Study-level points and caveats: T-cell counts and diversity at one year following transplant were attributed mainly to newly produced T cells.

The germline CDR1 and CDR2 sequences are MNHNS and SASEGT. Trimming took 6 bases from V and 4 from J, leaving 18 bases between them. The CDR3 is made up of 15 amino acids. Unique molecular identifiers tagged the TCRbeta library. TCRdb called the PCR reads again in MiXCR, with one record for every CDR3 protein. The data show nearly 250,000 distinct CDR3 sequences, with 6.5% to 10% seen just once and approximately 6% held by the top ten. This clonotype was counted ten times or more. The antigen remains undetermined. The material sequenced was PBMCs, mostly from graft donor cells, taken 180 days after TCRalphabeta/CD19-depleted stem cell transplant. This sequence originates from a male patient younger than 18 who had a stem cell transplant for acute lymphoblastic leukemia, so the T cells may come from the graft donor. The chain carries TRBV6-1 and TRBJ1-2, with a weak D call TRBD1 (6 bases). Here the CDR3 reads CASRSSGEEGYGYTF. The CDR3 DNA follows: TGTGCCAGCAGGTCGTCAGGGGAAGAGGGCTATGGCTACACCTTC.